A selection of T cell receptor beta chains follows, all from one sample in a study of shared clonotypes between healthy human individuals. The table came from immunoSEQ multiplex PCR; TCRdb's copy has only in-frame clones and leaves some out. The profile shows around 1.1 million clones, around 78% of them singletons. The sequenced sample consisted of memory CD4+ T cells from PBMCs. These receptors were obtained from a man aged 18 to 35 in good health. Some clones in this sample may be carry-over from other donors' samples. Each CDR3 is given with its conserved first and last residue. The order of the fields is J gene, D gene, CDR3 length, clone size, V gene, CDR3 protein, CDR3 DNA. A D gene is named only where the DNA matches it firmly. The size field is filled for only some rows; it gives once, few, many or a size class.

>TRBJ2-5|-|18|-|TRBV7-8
CASSGPALPGTKGGTQYF
TGTGCCAGCAGCGGCCCAGCACTACCGGGCACGAAAGGAGGGACCCAGTACTTC
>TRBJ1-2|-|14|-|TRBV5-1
CASSLGQPSYGYTF
TGCGCCAGCAGCTTGGGACAGCCCTCCTATGGCTACACCTTC
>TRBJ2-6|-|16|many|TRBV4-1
CASSQEGGSGANVLTF
TGCGCCAGCAGCCAAGAAGGGGGTTCCGGGGCCAACGTCCTGACTTTC
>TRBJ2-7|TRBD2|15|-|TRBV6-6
CASSYSRLASYEQYF
TGTGCCAGCAGTTACTCGAGACTAGCGTCCTACGAGCAGTACTTC
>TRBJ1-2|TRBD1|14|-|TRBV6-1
CASSEWGQSQGYTF
TGTGCCAGCAGTGAATGGGGACAGAGCCAGGGCTACACCTTC
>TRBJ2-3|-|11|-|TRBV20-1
CSATQTDTQYF
TGCAGTGCTACCCAGACAGATACGCAGTATTTT
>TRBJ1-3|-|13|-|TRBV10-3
CAISGPAGNTIYF
TGTGCCATCTCGGGGCCCGCGGGAAACACCATATATTTT
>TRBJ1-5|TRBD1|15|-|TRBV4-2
CASSQDQGVKRPQHF
TGTGCCAGCAGCCAAGATCAGGGGGTTAAGCGGCCCCAGCATTTT
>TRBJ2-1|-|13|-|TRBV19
CASSILGPNEQFF
TGTGCCAGTAGTATCTTAGGACCCAATGAGCAGTTCTTC
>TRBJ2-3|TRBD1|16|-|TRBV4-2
CASSQLGQGEVNTQYF
TGTGCCAGCAGCCAGCTAGGACAGGGTGAAGTCAATACGCAGTATTTT
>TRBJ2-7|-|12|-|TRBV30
CAWSVRSTRQYF
TGTGCCTGGAGTGTGCGATCTACGAGGCAGTACTTC
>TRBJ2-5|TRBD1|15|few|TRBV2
CASRISGQGHQTQYF
TGTGCCAGCAGAATATCGGGACAGGGGCACCAGACCCAGTACTTC
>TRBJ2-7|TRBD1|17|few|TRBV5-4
CASSLNTGGFSSYEQYF
TGTGCCAGCAGCTTAAATACAGGGGGCTTTAGCTCCTACGAGCAGTACTTC
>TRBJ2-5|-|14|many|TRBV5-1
CASSSPAGSETQYF
TGCGCCAGCAGCTCGCCGGCAGGCTCGGAGACCCAGTACTTC
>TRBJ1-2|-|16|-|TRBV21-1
CASSKKPGQGNYGYTF
TGTGCCAGCAGCAAAAAACCGGGACAGGGCAACTATGGCTACACCTTC
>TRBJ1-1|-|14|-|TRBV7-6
CASSLGGRDTEAFF
TGTGCCAGCAGCTTAGGAGGTCGGGACACTGAAGCTTTCTTT
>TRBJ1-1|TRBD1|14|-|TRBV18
CASSPRQGHTEAFF
TGTGCCAGCTCACCAAGACAGGGTCACACTGAAGCTTTCTTT
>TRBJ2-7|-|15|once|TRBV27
CASRREQGGSYEQYF
TGTGCCAGCCGGAGGGAGCAGGGAGGCTCCTACGAGCAGTACTTC
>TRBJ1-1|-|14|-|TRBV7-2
CASSPGTVNTEAFF
TGTGCCAGCAGCCCCGGGACGGTGAACACTGAAGCTTTCTTT
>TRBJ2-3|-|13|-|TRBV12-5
CASALSGADTQYF
TGTGCTAGTGCCCTCTCCGGCGCAGATACGCAGTATTTT
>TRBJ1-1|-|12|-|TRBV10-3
CATASGDTEAFF
TGTGCCACCGCATCGGGTGACACTGAAGCTTTCTTT
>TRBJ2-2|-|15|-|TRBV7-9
CASSNAAGVTGELFF
TGTGCCAGCAGCAACGCCGCAGGGGTCACCGGGGAGCTGTTTTTT
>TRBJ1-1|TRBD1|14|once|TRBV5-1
CASRYTSGGTEAFF
TGCGCCAGCAGATATACCTCAGGGGGGACTGAAGCTTTCTTT
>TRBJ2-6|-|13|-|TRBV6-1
CASKSSGANVLTF
TGTGCCAGCAAAAGCTCTGGGGCCAACGTCCTGACTTTC
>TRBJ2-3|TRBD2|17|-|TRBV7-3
CASSLGLGEGLADTQYF
TGTGCCAGCAGCTTAGGCTTGGGGGAGGGCCTGGCAGATACGCAGTATTTT
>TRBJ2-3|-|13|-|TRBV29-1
CSVGGGRPDTQYF
TGCAGCGTTGGGGGGGGCAGACCAGATACGCAGTATTTT